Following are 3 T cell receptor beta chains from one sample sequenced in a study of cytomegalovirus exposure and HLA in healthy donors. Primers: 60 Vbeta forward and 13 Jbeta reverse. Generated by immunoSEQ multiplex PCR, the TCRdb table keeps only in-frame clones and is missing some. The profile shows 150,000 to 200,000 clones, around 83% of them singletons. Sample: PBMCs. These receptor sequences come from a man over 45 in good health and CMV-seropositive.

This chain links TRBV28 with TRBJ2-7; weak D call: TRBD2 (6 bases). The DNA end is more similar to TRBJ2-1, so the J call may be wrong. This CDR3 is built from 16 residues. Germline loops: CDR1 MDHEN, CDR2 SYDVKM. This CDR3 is CASRSTRDLPYNEQFF. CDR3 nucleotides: TGTGCCAGCAGATCAACCCGGGACTTGCCATACAATGAGCAGTTCTTC.

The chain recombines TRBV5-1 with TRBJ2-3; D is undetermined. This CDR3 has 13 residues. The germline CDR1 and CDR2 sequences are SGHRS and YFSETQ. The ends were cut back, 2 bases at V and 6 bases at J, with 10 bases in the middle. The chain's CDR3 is CASSFLLGDTQYF. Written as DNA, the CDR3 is TGCGCCAGCAGCTTTCTCCTCGGGGATACGCAGTATTTT.

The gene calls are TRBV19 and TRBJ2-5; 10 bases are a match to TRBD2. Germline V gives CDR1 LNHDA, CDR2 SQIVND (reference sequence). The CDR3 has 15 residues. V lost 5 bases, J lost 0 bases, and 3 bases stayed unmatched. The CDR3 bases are TGTGCCAGTAGTCTCGGACTAGCGGACCAAGAGACCCAGTACTTC. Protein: CASSLGLADQETQYF.